This TCR beta chain is from a study of technical replicates of blood from a handful of donors (TCRdb year 2017). Measured from the cysteine to the phenylalanine, the CDR3 is 16 residues long. Only the CDR3 part of the read is kept: 48 bases, read in frame from the first base. From the germline V gene (reference sequence), CDR1 is SGHNT and CDR2 is YYREEE. Clipping removes 2 bases from V and 5 bases from J, with 8 as the unmatched junction base count. To prepare the library, the immunoSEQ multiplex PCR assay was applied. Sourced from immuneACCESS, this table was stored by TCRdb with only in-frame sequences that have V and J called. A share of the clones is absent; for the studies checked, an unresolved V gene accounts for under half, and the remainder has no known explanation. This sample comprises about 75,000 clones, 97% of them detected only once. Roughly 0.2% of the sample rests with the top ten.

Turning to this clone: The antigen it binds to is not known. Base qualities are not recorded, but no much larger clone differs from it by a single base.

Sequencing was performed on T cells isolated from PBMCs. In this chain, TRBV5-4 is recombined with TRBJ2-3; TRBD2 aligns with 10 central bases. This clonotype originated in a human donor in good health. The DNA sequence is as follows: TGTGCCAGCAGCTTCGGGTCTAGCGGGGGTAAAGATACGCAGTATTTT. Its translation is CASSFGSSGGKDTQYF.